Included here is one TCR beta chain sequence, with context. This clone was picked up one time. Its recognized antigen is unknown. Base qualities are not provided; no much larger clone lies one nucleotide away. These data originate in a study of shared T cell receptors in the human thymus (dated by TCRdb to the early 2020s). Turning to the overall study: The study examined how self-reactive, shared T-cell receptor alpha chains are generated in the human thymus.

There are 15 amino acids in the CDR3, from cysteine to phenylalanine inclusive. Only the CDR3 part of the read is kept: 45 bases, read in frame from the first base. Between the V and J ends, shortened by 3 bases and 0 bases respectively, the junction contains 8 bases. Per the germline V gene (reference sequence), MNHEY is the CDR1 and SMNVEV is the CDR2. Library creation used the immunoSEQ multiplex PCR assay. The table was pulled from immuneACCESS by TCRdb, which kept in-frame rearrangements only. Such tables lose some clones; where checked, under half of the loss comes from unresolved V genes, and the rest has no known cause. A total of roughly 560,000 clones appear in this sample, about four fifths of them only once. Of the sample, about 0.012% is held by the ten largest clones. The same sample was also studied in work on human thymus T cells. The second study reports: The donors were immunologically healthy infants in Finland who had open corrective cardiac surgery for congenital heart defects. Thymus tissue was obtained as surgical resects removed during corrective cardiac surgery. Biased V and J gene segment usage appeared to be present in both thymic and peripheral blood repertoires. The related research found that thymic TCR repertoires overlapped highly between unrelated individuals. The study described the TCR alpha and beta repertoires in under 10 infant thymus samples and a few matching peripheral blood samples. Donor ages ranged from roughly 7 to 250 days, and the cohort comprised about six male and two female infants. After being mechanically released from the tissue, thymocytes were kept at -70 degrees C in pellets of about 9-32 million cells. Genomic DNA was extracted from frozen cell pellets with a QIAsymphony instrument. TCRB and TCRAD loci were amplified from a standardized quantity of quality-controlled genomic DNA using the immunoSEQ multiplex PCR assay. The amplicons spanned the V(D)J region and were long enough to cover the CDR3 and allow V and J genes to be identified. The commercial immunoSEQ service was used to sequence amplicons on an Illumina platform. Corrections for primer bias and sequencing errors followed previously described methods, while TCRAD and TCRB definitions were based on the IMGT database. The repertoires were analysed using immunoSEQ Analyzer 3.0 and VDJTools for basic statistics, V/J segment usage, diversity estimates, rarefaction and pairwise overlap. Diversity was estimated with Chao1, ChaoE, Efron-Thisted, Shannon and inverse Simpson indices, and also on datasets down-sampled to the smallest sample. Repertoire overlap was assessed by strict matching of CDR3 nucleotide sequence, V gene and J gene, and clustering was done by Jaccard-based multidimensional scaling. Thymus samples yielded on average approximately 860,000 unique TCRB clonotypes, compared with 65,000 to 100,000 from blood samples.

The sample comprised thymocytes. The chain was built from TRBV27 and TRBJ2-2, with TRBD1 as a weak D call on 6 bases. The origin of this receptor is a boy less than two years old with a congenital heart defect. Donor details come from another sample of the same person, matched by shared clones. At the DNA level, the sequence is TGTGCCAGCAGTTTCGGGACATCGAACACCGGGGAGCTGTTTTTT. It encodes CASSFGTSNTGELFF.